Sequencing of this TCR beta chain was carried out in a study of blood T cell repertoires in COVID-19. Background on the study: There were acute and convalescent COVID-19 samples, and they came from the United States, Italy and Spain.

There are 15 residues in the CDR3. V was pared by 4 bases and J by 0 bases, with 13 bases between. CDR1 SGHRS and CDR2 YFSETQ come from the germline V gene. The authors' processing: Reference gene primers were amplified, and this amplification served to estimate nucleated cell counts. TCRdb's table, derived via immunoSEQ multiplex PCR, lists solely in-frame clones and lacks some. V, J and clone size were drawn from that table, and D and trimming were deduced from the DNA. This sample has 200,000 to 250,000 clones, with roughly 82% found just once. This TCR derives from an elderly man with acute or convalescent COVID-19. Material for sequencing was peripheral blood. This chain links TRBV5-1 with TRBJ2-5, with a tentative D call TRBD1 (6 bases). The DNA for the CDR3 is TGCGCCAGCAGCATAGATGACAGGTACCAAGAGACCCAGTACTTC. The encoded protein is CASSIDDRYQETQYF.